The 10 T cell receptor beta chains in this list originate from one sample, sequenced in a study of cytomegalovirus exposure and HLA in healthy donors. Use of 60 Vbeta and 13 Jbeta primers characterized the PCR. Profiling relied on immunoSEQ multiplex PCR, and the TCRdb table lists in-frame clones only, not all of them. The sample contains 150,000 to 200,000 clones, nearly 80% of which appear only once. The sample was PBMCs. These receptors were collected from a man in his forties in good health and CMV-seropositive.

The chain is built from TRBV9 and TRBJ2-7, with 15 bases lining up with TRBD2. From germline, CDR1 is SGDLS and CDR2 YYNGEE. The CDR3 length is 15 residues. With V trimmed by 2 bases and J by 5 bases, 2 bases remained unmatched. For the CDR3, the DNA is TGTGCCAGCAGCGTCGGGACTAGCGGGAGGAACGAGCAGTACTTC. This encodes CASSVGTSGRNEQYF.

The gene calls are TRBV19 and TRBJ1-1; tentatively, D is TRBD1 (5 bases). CDR1 and CDR2 (germline): LNHDA, SQIVND (reference sequence). The V and J ends lost 5 bases and 2 bases respectively, with 9 bases between them. The CDR3 covers 13 residues. CDR3 residues: CASSSGTNTEAFF. The CDR3 bases are TGTGCCAGTAGTTCCGGGACTAACACTGAAGCTTTCTTT.

This sequence joins TRBV6-5 and TRBJ1-1; TRBD1 matches 8 bases. The V and J ends lost 8 bases and 1 base, in that order; junction bases with no gene match: 3. The CDR3 spans 13 residues. Germline V gives CDR1 MNHEY, CDR2 SVGAGI. CDR3 protein: CASAGTGNTEAFF. The CDR3 DNA reads TGTGCCAGCGCCGGGACAGGGAACACTGAAGCTTTCTTT.

The rearrangement joins TRBV7-9 to TRBJ1-1; a weak D match, TRBD1 (6 bases). V was trimmed by 5 bases and J by 7 bases, leaving 11 bases between them. The CDR3 loop spans 12 amino acids. The V gene's germline CDR1 is SEHNR and CDR2 FQNEAQ (reference sequence). In DNA form, the CDR3 reads TGTGCCAGCAGCCTGGTAGGGGGTGAAGCTTTCTTT. It is translated as CASSLVGGEAFF.

The chain employs TRBV6-5 and TRBJ2-2; 9 bases match TRBD1. V was pared by 4 bases and J by 4 bases, with 7 bases of the junction left unmatched. The germline V gene has CDR1 MNHEY and CDR2 SVGAGI. This CDR3 is built from 16 residues. CDR3 bases: TGTGCCAGCAGTTCCACAGGGGGCGCTGGCACCGGGGAGCTGTTTTTT. This codes for CASSSTGGAGTGELFF.

As regards this clone: One junction end does not reproduce the germline sequence, and a read error may be involved. CDR3 in amino acids: CAGTGTNIGELFF. The CDR3 DNA is TGTGCCGGAACAGGGACGAACATCGGGGAGCTGTTTTTT. The rearrangement links TRBV6-1 to TRBJ2-2, with a possible D match to TRBD1 (6 bases). Per the germline V gene, CDR1 is MNHNS and CDR2 is SASEGT. The CDR3 contains 13 residues.

The table lists this clone with a few counts. J is TRBJ1-2 and V is TRBV28; D not certain. CDR1 and CDR2 (germline): MDHEN, SYDVKM. This CDR3 is 12 amino acids long. V was cut by 11 bases and J by 8 bases, with 18 bases left in between. This CDR3 is CASQRGGSGYTF. The CDR3 nucleotides are TGTGCCTCCCAACGGGGAGGGTCGGGCTACACCTTC.

The J gene is TRBJ2-5, the V gene TRBV9, with 7 bases matching TRBD1. This CDR3 spans 15 amino acids. Germline CDR1 reads SGDLS; CDR2 reads YYNGEE. V lost 3 bases, J lost 1 base, and 6 bases stayed unmatched. The CDR3 loop reads CASSGLTGVQETQYF. The DNA of the CDR3 is TGTGCCAGCAGCGGACTCACAGGGGTCCAAGAGACCCAGTACTTC.

This rearrangement joins TRBV5-1 to TRBJ1-2; possible D gene TRBD1, 5 bases. V was pared by 0 bases and J by 8 bases, with 17 bases between. The CDR3 length is 15 residues. Per germline, CDR1 SGHRS and CDR2 YFSETQ. The CDR3 DNA reads as TGCGCCAGCAGCTTGGGCTTCGGGGGGGAAAGCGGCTACACCTTC. Protein: CASSLGFGGESGYTF.

The chain couples TRBV6-5 to TRBJ2-7; a possible D gene is TRBD1 (5 bases). Germline loops: CDR1 MNHEY, CDR2 SVGAGI. Trimming shortened V by 7 bases and J by 2 bases, and 12 bases separated the two germline ends. This CDR3 has 13 amino acids. The CDR3, as DNA: TGTGCCAGCATCTCCGACAGTCCCTACGAGCAGTACTTC. Its translation is CASISDSPYEQYF.